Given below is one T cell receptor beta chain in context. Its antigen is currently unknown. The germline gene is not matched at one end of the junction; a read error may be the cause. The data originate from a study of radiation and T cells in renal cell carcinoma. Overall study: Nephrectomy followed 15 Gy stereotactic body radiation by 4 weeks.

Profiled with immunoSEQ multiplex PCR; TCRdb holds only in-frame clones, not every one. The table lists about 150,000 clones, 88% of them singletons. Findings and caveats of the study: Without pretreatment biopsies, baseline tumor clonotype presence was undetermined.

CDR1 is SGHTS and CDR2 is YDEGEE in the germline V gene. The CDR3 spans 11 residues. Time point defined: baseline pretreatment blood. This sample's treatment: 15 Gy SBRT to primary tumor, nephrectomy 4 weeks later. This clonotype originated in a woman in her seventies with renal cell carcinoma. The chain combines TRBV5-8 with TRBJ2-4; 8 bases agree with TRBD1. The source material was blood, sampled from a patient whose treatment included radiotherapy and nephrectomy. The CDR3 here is CASSLVDRVNF. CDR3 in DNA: TGTGCCAGCAGCTTGGTGGACAGGGTAAACTTC.